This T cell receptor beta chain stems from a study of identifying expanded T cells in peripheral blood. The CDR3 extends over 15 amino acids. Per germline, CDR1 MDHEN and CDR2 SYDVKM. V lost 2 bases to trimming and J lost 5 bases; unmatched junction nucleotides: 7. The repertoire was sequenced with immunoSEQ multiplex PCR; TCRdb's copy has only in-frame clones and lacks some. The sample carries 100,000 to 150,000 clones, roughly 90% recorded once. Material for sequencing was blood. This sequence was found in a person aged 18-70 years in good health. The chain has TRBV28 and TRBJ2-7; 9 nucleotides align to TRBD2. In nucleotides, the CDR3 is TGTGCCAGCAGTTTAGTGCCTAGCGGGATCCACGAGCAGTACTTC. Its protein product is CASSLVPSGIHEQYF.